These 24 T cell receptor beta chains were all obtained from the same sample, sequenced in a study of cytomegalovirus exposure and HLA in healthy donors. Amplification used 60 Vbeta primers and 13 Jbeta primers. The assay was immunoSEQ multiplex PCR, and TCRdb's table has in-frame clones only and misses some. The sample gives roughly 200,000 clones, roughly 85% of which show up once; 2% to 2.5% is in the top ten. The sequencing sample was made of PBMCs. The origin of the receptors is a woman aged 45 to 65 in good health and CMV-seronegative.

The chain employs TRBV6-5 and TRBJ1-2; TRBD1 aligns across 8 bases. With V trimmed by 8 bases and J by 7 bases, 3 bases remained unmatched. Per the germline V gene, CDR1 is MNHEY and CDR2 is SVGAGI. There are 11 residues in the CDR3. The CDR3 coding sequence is TGTGCCAGCGGACAGGGTCCTGGCTACACCTTC. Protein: CASGQGPGYTF.

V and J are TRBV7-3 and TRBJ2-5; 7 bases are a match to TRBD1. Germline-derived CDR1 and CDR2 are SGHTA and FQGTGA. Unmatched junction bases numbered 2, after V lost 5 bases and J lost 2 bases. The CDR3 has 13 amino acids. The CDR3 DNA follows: TGTGCCAGCAGCCCGGGACAGCAAGAGACCCAGTACTTC. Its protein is CASSPGQQETQYF.

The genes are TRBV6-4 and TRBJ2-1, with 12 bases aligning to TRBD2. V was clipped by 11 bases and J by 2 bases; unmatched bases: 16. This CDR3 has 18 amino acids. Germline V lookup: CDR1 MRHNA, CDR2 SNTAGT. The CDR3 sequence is CALDGLAGREETYNEQFF. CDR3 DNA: TGTGCCCTCGATGGACTAGCGGGAAGGGAAGAGACCTACAATGAGCAGTTCTTC.

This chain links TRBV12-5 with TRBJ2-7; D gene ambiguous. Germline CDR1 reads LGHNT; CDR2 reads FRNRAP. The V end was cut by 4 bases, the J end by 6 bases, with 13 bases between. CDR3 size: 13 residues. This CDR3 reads CASGSDTAVEQYF. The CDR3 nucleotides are TGTGCTAGTGGTTCCGATACAGCAGTCGAGCAGTACTTC.

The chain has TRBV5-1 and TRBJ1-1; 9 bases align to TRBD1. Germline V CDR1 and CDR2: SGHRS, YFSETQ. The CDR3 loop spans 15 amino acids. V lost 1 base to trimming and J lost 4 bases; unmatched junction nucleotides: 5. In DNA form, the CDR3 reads TGCGCCAGCAGCTTGACAGGGGGCGCGGGCACTGAAGCTTTCTTT. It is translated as CASSLTGGAGTEAFF.

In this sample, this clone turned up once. CDR3 in amino acids: CASSRWQATTNEKLFF. The CDR3 DNA reads TGTGCCAGCTCCCGCTGGCAGGCTACAACTAATGAAAAACTGTTTTTT. This chain connects TRBV18 to TRBJ1-4; no clear D. V gave up 6 bases and J gave up 0 bases, with 14 bases separating them. The V gene's germline CDR1 is KGHSH and CDR2 LQKENI. The CDR3 sequence is 16 residues long. Full variable domain (rest looked up from reference TRBV18 and TRBJ1-4): NAGVMQNPRHLVRRRGQEARLRCSPMKGHSHVYWYRQLPEEGLKFMVYLQKENIIDESGMPKERFSAEFPKEGPSILRIQQVVRGDSAAYFCASSRWQATTNEKLFFGSGTQLSVL.

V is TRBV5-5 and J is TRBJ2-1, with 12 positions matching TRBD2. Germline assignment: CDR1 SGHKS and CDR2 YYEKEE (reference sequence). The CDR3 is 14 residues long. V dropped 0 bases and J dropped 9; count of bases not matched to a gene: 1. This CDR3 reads CASSLGLAGVEQFF. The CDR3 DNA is TGTGCCAGCAGCTTGGGACTAGCGGGAGTTGAGCAGTTCTTC.

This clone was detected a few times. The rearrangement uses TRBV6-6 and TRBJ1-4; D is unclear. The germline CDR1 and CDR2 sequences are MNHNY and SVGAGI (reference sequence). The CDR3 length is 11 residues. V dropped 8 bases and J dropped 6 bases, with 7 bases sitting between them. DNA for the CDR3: TGTGCCAGCCGTCGTGATGAAAAACTGTTTTTT. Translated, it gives CASRRDEKLFF.

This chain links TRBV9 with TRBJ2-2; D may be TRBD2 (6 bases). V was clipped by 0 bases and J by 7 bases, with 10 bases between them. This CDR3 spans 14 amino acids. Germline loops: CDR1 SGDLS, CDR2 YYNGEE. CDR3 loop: CASSVVAEGGELFF. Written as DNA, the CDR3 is TGTGCCAGCAGCGTAGTGGCGGAGGGCGGGGAGCTGTTTTTT.

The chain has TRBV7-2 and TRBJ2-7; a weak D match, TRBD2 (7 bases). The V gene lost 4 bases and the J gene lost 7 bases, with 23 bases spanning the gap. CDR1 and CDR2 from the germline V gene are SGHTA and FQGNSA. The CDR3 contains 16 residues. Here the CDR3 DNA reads TGTGCCAGCAGCTCAGCGGAGGGAGGGAGGGGGGGGGAGCAGTACTTC. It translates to CASSSAEGGRGGEQYF. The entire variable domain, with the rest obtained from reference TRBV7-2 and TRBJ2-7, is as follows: GAGVSQSPSNKVTEKGKDVELRCDPISGHTALYWYRQSLGQGLEFLIYFQGNSAPDKSGLPSDRFSAERTGGSVSTLTIQRTQQEDSAVYLCASSSAEGGRGGEQYFGPGTRLTVT.

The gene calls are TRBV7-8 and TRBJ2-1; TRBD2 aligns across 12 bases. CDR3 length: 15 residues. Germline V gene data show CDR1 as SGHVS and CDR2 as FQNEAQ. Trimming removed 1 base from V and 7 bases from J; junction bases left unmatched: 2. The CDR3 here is CASSLVLAGGNEQFF. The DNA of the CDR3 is TGTGCCAGCAGCTTAGTACTAGCGGGAGGAAATGAGCAGTTCTTC.

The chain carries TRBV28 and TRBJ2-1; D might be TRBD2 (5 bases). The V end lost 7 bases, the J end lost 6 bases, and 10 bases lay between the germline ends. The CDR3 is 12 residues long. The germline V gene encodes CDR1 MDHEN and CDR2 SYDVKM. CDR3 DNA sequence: TGTGCCAGCACTATGGACTTCAATGAGCAGTTCTTC. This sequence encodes CASTMDFNEQFF.

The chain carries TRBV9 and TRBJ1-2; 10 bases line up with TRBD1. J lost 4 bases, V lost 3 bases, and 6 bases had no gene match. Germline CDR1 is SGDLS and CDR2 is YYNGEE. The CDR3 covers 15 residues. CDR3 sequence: CASSAGQGSGYGYTF. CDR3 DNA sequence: TGTGCCAGCAGCGCGGGACAGGGGAGCGGCTATGGCTACACCTTC. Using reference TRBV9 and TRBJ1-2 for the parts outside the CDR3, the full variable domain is DSGVTQTPKHLITATGQRVTLRCSPRSGDLSVYWYQQSLDQGLQFLIQYYNGEERAKGNILERFSAQQFPDLHSELNLSSLELGDSALYFCASSAGQGSGYGYTFGSGTRLTVV.

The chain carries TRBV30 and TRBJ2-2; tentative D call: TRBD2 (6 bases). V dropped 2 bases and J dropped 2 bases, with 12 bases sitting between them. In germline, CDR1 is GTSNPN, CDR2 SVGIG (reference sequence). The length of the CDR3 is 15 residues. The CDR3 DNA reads TGTGCCTGGAGTAAGGGCGGGATCAACACCGGGGAGCTGTTTTTT. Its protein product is CAWSKGGINTGELFF.

Here the CDR3 reads CARQVRGTNTGELFF. The CDR3 region has the DNA TGCGCCAGGCAGGTCCGGGGGACGAACACCGGGGAGCTGTTTTTT. The J gene is TRBJ2-2, the V gene TRBV10-1, with D perhaps TRBD2 (6 bases). Germline V CDR1 and CDR2: WNHNN, SYGVQD (reference sequence). The CDR3 has 15 amino acids. V dropped 9 bases and J dropped 0 bases, with 14 bases sitting between them.

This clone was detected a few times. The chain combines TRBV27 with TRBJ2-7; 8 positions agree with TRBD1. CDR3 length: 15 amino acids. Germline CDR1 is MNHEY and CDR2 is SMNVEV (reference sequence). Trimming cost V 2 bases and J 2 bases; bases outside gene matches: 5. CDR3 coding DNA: TGTGCCAGCAGTTTACAAGGGACAGGTCCCTACGAGCAGTACTTC. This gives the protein CASSLQGTGPYEQYF.

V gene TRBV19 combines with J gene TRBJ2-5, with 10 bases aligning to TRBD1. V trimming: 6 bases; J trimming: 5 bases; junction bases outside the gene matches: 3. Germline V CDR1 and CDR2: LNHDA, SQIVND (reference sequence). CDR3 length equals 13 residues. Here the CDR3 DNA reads TGTGCCAGTAGGACAGGGGGCCAGGAGACCCAGTACTTC. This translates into CASRTGGQETQYF.

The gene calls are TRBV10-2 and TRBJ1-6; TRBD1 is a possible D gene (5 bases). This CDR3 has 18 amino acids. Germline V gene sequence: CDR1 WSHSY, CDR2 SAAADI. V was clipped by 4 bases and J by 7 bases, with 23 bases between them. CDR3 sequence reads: CASSVPRGGDGLNSPLHF. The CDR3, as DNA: TGCGCCAGCAGTGTGCCAAGGGGAGGAGACGGTCTCAATTCACCCCTCCACTTT.

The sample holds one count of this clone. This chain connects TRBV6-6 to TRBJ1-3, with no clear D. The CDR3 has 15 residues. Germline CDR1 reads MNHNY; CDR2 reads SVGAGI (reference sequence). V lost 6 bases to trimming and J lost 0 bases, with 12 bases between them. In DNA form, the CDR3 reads TGTGCCAGCAGCTTAAGTGTAGACTCTGGAAACACCATATATTTT. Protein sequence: CASSLSVDSGNTIYF.

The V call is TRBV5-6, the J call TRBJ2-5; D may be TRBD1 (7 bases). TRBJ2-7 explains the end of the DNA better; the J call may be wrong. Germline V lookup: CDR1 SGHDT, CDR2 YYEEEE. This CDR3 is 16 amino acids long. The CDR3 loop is CASSPGLQGGFYEQYF. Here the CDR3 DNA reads TGTGCCAGCAGCCCTGGCCTCCAGGGGGGCTTCTACGAGCAGTACTTC.

The CDR3 nucleotides read TGTGCCAGTAAAACCCGGGACCCAGGGGGACGGGGGAACACTGAAGCTTTCTTT. Amino acids: CASKTRDPGGRGNTEAFF. This sequence joins TRBV19 and TRBJ1-1, with TRBD1 identical over 7 bases. The CDR3 is 18 amino acids. CDR1 is LNHDA and CDR2 is SQIVND in the germline V gene (reference sequence). J lost 1 base, V lost 7 bases, and 18 bases had no gene match.

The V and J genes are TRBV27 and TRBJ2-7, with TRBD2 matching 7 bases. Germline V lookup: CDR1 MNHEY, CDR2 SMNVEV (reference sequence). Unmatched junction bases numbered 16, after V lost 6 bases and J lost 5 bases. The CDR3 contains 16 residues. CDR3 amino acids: CASSPLGGEVRNEQYF. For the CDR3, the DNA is TGTGCCAGCAGCCCCCTTGGGGGGGAGGTGAGGAACGAGCAGTACTTC.

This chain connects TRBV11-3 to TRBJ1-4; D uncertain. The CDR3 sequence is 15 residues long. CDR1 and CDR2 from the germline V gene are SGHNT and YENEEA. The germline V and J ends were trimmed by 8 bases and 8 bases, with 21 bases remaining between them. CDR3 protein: CASGSSGEVREKLFF. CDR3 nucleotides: TGTGCCAGCGGAAGCTCTGGTGAGGTGAGGGAAAAACTGTTTTTT.

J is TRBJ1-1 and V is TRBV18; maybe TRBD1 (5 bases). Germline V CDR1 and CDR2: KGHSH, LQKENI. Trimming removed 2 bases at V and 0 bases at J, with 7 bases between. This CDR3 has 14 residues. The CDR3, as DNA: TGTGCCAGCTCACCAGACAGTGTGAACACTGAAGCTTTCTTT. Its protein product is CASSPDSVNTEAFF.